This record covers a single T cell receptor (beta chain). The specificity of this receptor is unknown. Base qualities were left out, and no much larger clone turns up one base away. This sample is part of a study of cytomegalovirus exposure and HLA in healthy donors (dated by TCRdb to the late 2010s). A note on the overall study: According to an earlier analysis of 587 of the donors, 150 million to 200 million T cells yielded 95 million to 140 million unique TCR beta sequences and around 300 Gb of sequence data. An early release that covered about 600 HLA-typed donors contained 250 to 350 gigabases of sequencing data and 75 million to 100 million unique TCR sequences. Among the roughly 380 genotyped donors, under 90% belonged to the genetic ancestry cluster associated with self-reported Caucasian donors. The study was designed to test whether signatures of past pathogen exposure could be identified by cataloging public T cell receptors. The T cell repertoires of under 750 subjects were profiled by immunosequencing and related to cytomegalovirus serostatus. A separate validation cohort of 90 to 150 different subjects was used in addition to the roughly 700-subject first cohort. To predict cytomegalovirus infection status, the study brought together high-throughput TCR immunosequencing, statistical association of individual TCRs with disease status, and machine learning. In a later analysis, previously published TCR beta repertoires from 666 donors were re-analyzed and high-resolution HLA genotyping was added so that TCR occurrence patterns could be studied. The later analysis used no new phenotypic data to find candidate immune exposures, relying instead on TCR beta sequences and their occurrence across donors. To decide whether each TCR beta V gene segment behaved as functional or pseudogenic, an earlier analysis of fewer than 750 of the donors relied on high-throughput TCR beta sequencing. Donor age, sex, ethnicity and CMV serostatus were compiled alongside the repertoire data. Genome-wide SNP genotypes for about 55% of the roughly 670 donors were used in a later genetic analysis, which treated that subset as a discovery cohort. All discovery cohort repertoires had been generated on a single sequencing platform. Class I and class II HLA loci were covered by the typing at four-digit resolution. The number of typed donors differed by locus: roughly 620-630 for A, B, C, DRB1 and DQB1; approximately 520 for DQA1; fewer than 610 for DPA1; and approximately 450 for DPB1. About five DR-DQ haplotypes were handled as single units for association and clustering because linkage in the cohort was strong. Across approximately 420 genotyped donors of the cohort, an average of approximately 240,000 unique TCR beta nucleotide sequences per donor were sequenced, and about a sixth of those sequences were non-productive.

General study outcomes and caveats: The presence/absence analyses assumed that sequencing depth was roughly uniform across donors, and that assumption may not be true. The only immune exposure information available for the cohort was CMV serostatus. In a later analysis, TCR association rates were found to vary across HLA loci, with the most associated TCRs seen for DRB1 alleles and the fewest for HLA-C alleles. Because HLA typing was missing for some donors at each locus, association tests included only the typed subset. At a false discovery rate of 0.05, a later analysis linked some 18,000 TCR beta sequences to specific HLA alleles. A later analysis reported that several top co-occurrence clusters appeared linked to parvovirus B19, influenza, CMV and Epstein-Barr virus. In both the original and validation cohorts, the classifier was reported to diagnose cytomegalovirus status with high specificity and sensitivity. Correlated functional status among segregating V segments might reflect linkage disequilibrium, but an unknown experimental factor could not be ruled out. According to a later genetic analysis, donors in an Asian-associated ancestry cluster had fewer N-insertions in productive TCRs than the approximately 700-donor mean. Compared with equally common non-associated chains, HLA-associated TCR beta chains in a later analysis were more clonally expanded and had lower generation probabilities. Across donors, most TCR sequences were observed very rarely, whereas some public TCRs were present in many individuals. Most CMV-associated TCR beta chains appeared to be HLA-restricted in a later analysis, and the HLA associations seemed to be driven largely by CMV exposure. A cluster of highly shared sequence variants was judged likely to represent a technical artifact of the sequencing pipeline. Strong co-occurrence of HLA alleles, especially DR and DQ, made assigning TCR associations to individual alleles difficult. In this cohort, only TCR beta chains were sequenced, and detectable features were limited by the absence of alpha or paired-chain data. In a later genetic analysis, a missense DCLRE1C variant was associated with V-gene and J-gene trimming of TCR beta chains, and the association was replicated in an independent cohort. Broadly in line with IMGT annotations, most TCR beta V segments showed up in productive rearrangements about 87% or about 30% of the time in an earlier analysis of under 700 of the donors. In the study, some 160 TCR beta chains were listed as associated with cytomegalovirus. Some IMGT-functional V segments, including TRBV6-2 and TRBV6-3, could not be told apart with the 87-base-pair reads, so those segments were excluded. The authors suggested that the approach could potentially be generalized to other disease states and immunological phenotypes. A further reported finding was that TCR beta sequences accurately predicted the HLA-A and HLA-B alleles for most subjects in the first cohort. The earlier analysis of 587 of the donors excluded some 15 rarely observed V segments, including chromosome 9 orphons, because counts were too low. A few of the identified cytomegalovirus-associated TCR beta chains were confirmed in vitro to be specific for cytomegalovirus antigens.

Library preparation used the immunoSEQ multiplex PCR assay. The multiplex PCR relied on a mix of 60 forward primers for TCR Vbeta segments and 13 reverse primers for TCR Jbeta segments. Amplification of the CDR3 region of rearranged TCR beta genes was performed with a multiplex PCR assay on genomic DNA. On the Illumina HiSeq System, the amplified TCR beta libraries were sequenced as 87-base-pair reads. The published analysis was carried out like this. A later analysis tallied around 80 million unique TCR beta chains across the 550 to 850 repertoires, and around 9.9 million of those chains were shared by two or more donors. Raw reads were error-corrected and collapsed into unique sequences with a nearest-neighbor algorithm that merged closely related sequences to remove PCR and sequencing errors. CDR3 sequences were aligned to IMGT reference sequences to assign V, D and J gene segments. For a sequence to be retained, a match of at least six nucleotides was required to both a V gene segment and a J gene segment. Rearrangements were called productive when the CDR3 lacked stop codons and stayed in frame with V and J; all others were non-productive. Following IMGT convention, CDR3 was defined as the stretch from the second conserved V-encoded cysteine up to the conserved J-encoded phenylalanine. The earlier analysis of about 640 of the donors excluded any sequence lacking an unambiguous match to a single V gene segment. An earlier analysis of about 600 of the donors called V segments functional above 56.7% productive rearrangements and segregating when the between-donor standard deviation exceeded 5%. A statistical classification framework was developed to diagnose cytomegalovirus status using the catalog of TCR beta chain sequences. In a later analysis, TCR nucleotide sequences were compared against IMGT/GENE-DB human TR gene sequences so that V and J genes could be assigned. Using the TCRdist pipeline, a later analysis assigned CDR3 sequences along with most-parsimonious VDJ recombination scenarios. In a later analysis, each TCR beta chain was defined by its CDR3 amino acid sequence together with its V-gene family, and reads without a unique V-gene family were excluded. To address suspected cross-contamination and a sequencing artifact, a later analysis removed several hundred highly shared, low-generation-probability nucleotide sequences. A later analysis calculated a clonal expansion index for each public chain from normalized within-repertoire ranks of inferred template counts. In a later analysis, generation probabilities were computed with a VDJ recombination model fitted to out-of-frame rearrangements, and the resulting probabilities were checked against IGoR. In a later analysis, TCR-TCR, TCR-HLA and TCR-CMV co-occurrence was scored with hypergeometric tests, and a repertoire-size bias correction was applied to TCR pairs. False discovery rates were estimated in a later analysis by permuting HLA or CMV assignments 20 times. In a later analysis, co-occurring TCRs were grouped using DBSCAN, with TCRdist sequence similarity added in when clustering inside HLA-allele-positive subsets. For co-occurrence clustering, repertoires with fewer than 30,000 or more than 120,000 public chains were excluded, along with a handful of repertoires with anomalous nucleotide sharing. TCRdb re-hosts the immuneACCESS table, in-frame sequences only. Its copies lack some clones; in the studies checked, an unresolved V gene accounts for under half of them, and the cause for the rest is not known. V and J calls plus clone size are reproduced from that table; the DNA served to infer D and trimming. The sample contains 95,000 or so clones, about 86% of them found a single time. The top ten clones comprise around 4.2% of the sample.

Including the terminal cysteine and phenylalanine, the CDR3 comprises 13 residues. Only the CDR3 DNA is retained, 39 bases long and in frame from the first base. The germline V gene yields KGHSH for CDR1 and LQKENI for CDR2. Germline trimming amounts to 6 bases on V and 0 bases on J, with 1 as the count of junction bases outside the gene matches. The cohort comprised fewer than 700 healthy bone marrow donors. Cohort members were all nominally healthy when sampled, although unrecorded immune exposures were likely present. The donor was CMV seropositive and was included in the group of some 290 seropositive cohort members. A peripheral blood sample was collected from each donor, and TCR beta sequencing was performed on peripheral blood mononuclear cells. The Qiagen DNeasy Blood Extraction Kit was used to extract genomic DNA from the blood cell samples.

The sample comprised PBMCs. Recombination connected TRBV18 to TRBJ1-1; 7 central bases correspond to TRBD1. The source is a woman in her 70s in good health and CMV-seropositive. The base sequence is TGTGCCAGCTCGACAGGGTTGAACACTGAAGCTTTCTTT. Translation gives CASSTGLNTEAFF.